The source of this TCR beta chain is a study of T-cell reconstitution after alpha-beta-depleted transplantation in children. Library preparation (for TCRbeta) was performed with unique molecular identifiers. TCRdb redid the calling of the PCR reads with MiXCR, one entry per CDR3 protein. The sample lists about 500,000 distinct CDR3 sequences, approximately 10% seen once, with 11% to 15% in the top ten. The sequence was obtained from a female patient under 10 years old who had a stem cell transplant for aplastic anemia, so the T cells may come from the graft donor. Here the sequenced sample was PBMCs, mostly from graft donor cells, taken 180 days after TCRalphabeta/CD19-depleted stem cell transplant.

The CDR3 DNA follows: TGCGCCAGCAGCCAAGTCCTCTTCACAGATACGCAGTATTTT. Translating it yields CASSQVLFTDTQYF. J is TRBJ2-3 and V is TRBV4-3; D uncertain. Trimming shortened V by 1 base and J by 2 bases, and 7 bases separated the two germline ends. The CDR3 consists of 14 residues. Germline V gene sequence: CDR1 LGHNA, CDR2 YSLEER.